This entry features one T cell receptor beta chain sequence. This entry is derived from a study of blood T cell repertoires in COVID-19. Study in general: Samples taken during acute and convalescent COVID-19 were collected in the United States, Italy and Spain. Nucleic acid was either cDNA or gDNA, and it came from T cells, B-cell-depleted T cells, or PBMCs.

Only in-frame clones appear in the TCRdb table, and some are missing; sequencing was by immunoSEQ multiplex PCR. The sample has a few hundred thousand clones, approximately 80% seen once. The CDR3 extends over 17 amino acids. The ends lost 0 bases at V and 0 bases at J; junction bases unmatched: 3. Germline CDR1 reads SGDLS; CDR2 reads YYNGEE. Sequenced sample: peripheral blood. This receptor was identified in a woman aged 55-70 years who had recovered from COVID-19. The gene calls are TRBV9 and TRBJ2-4; 10 nucleotides align to TRBD2. CDR3 in amino acids: CASSVGSGGLAKNIQYF. Written as DNA, the CDR3 is TGTGCCAGCAGCGTAGGTAGCGGGGGGCTAGCCAAAAACATTCAGTACTTC.